The next 7 T cell receptor beta chains were all read from a single sample in a study of blood T cell repertoires in COVID-19. Libraries were prepared by immunoSEQ multiplex PCR; TCRdb keeps only in-frame clonotypes and omits some of them. The data hold 350,000 to 450,000 clones, with more than 70% observed a single time. Sequences were obtained from peripheral blood. The receptors were gathered from a man in his forties or fifties with acute or convalescent COVID-19.

J is TRBJ2-7 and V is TRBV19; maybe TRBD2 (5 bases). CDR3 size: 18 residues. The V end was cut by 6 bases, the J end by 0 bases, with 24 bases between. The germline CDR1 and CDR2 sequences are LNHDA and SQIVND (reference sequence). In nucleotides, the CDR3 is TGTGCCAGTAGCGAAAGAGGGTTAGTCCTGGGGAGCTCCTACGAGCAGTACTTC. Translating it yields CASSERGLVLGSSYEQYF.

The chain links TRBV15 to TRBJ1-2; 9 bases line up with TRBD1. Germline CDR1 reads LNHNV; CDR2 reads YYDKDF (reference sequence). CDR3 size: 14 residues. The trim removed 2 bases at V and 4 bases at J, leaving 2 bases unmatched. The CDR3 nucleotides are TGTGCCACCAGCAGACTGACAGGGGGCTATGGCTACACCTTC. Translation gives CATSRLTGGYGYTF.

This clone was counted ten times or more. The J gene is TRBJ1-3, the V gene TRBV21-1; the DNA was not used to check the table's D call, TRBD1. TRBV21-1 is marked as a pseudogene. CDR3 length equals 15 residues. In DNA form, the CDR3 reads TGTGCCAGCAGCAAACCGGGACACTCTGGAAACACCATATATTTT. Protein sequence: CASSKPGHSGNTIYF.

CDR3 coding DNA: TGTGCCAGCAGTATACATACCACTGAAGCTTTCTTT. Residues: CASSIHTTEAFF. The chain links TRBV12-3 or TRBV12-4 to TRBJ1-1; D uncertain. The CDR3 totals 12 residues. Trimming took off 5 bases at V and 4 bases at J, with 8 bases between the two ends.

V usage is TRBV25-1 and J usage is TRBJ1-2; a weak D match, TRBD1 (6 bases). V was trimmed by 4 bases and J by 3 bases, leaving 12 bases between them. Germline V lookup: CDR1 MGHDK, CDR2 SYGVNS. The CDR3 has 14 residues. The CDR3 DNA sequence: TGTGCCAGCAGTGCGAGGGGGAGCGACTATGGCTACACCTTC. Translated, it gives CASSARGSDYGYTF.

V usage is TRBV30 and J usage is TRBJ1-2, with D perhaps matching TRBD1 (6 bases). Per germline, CDR1 GTSNPN and CDR2 SVGIG (reference sequence). V lost 3 bases and J lost 7, with 9 bases in between. The CDR3 is 11 amino acids. The CDR3 loop reads CAWSEGGGYTF. The DNA of the CDR3 is TGTGCCTGGAGCGAAGGGGGTGGCTACACCTTC.

The V gene is TRBV7-3, the J gene TRBJ1-1; D is uncertain. V lost 3 bases and J lost 6, with 20 bases in between. The germline CDR1 and CDR2 sequences are SGHTA and FQGTGA. This CDR3 contains 16 residues. The CDR3 spells CASSFAILRYIPEAFF. CDR3 bases: TGTGCCAGCAGCTTCGCTATCTTACGATATATCCCTGAAGCTTTCTTT.